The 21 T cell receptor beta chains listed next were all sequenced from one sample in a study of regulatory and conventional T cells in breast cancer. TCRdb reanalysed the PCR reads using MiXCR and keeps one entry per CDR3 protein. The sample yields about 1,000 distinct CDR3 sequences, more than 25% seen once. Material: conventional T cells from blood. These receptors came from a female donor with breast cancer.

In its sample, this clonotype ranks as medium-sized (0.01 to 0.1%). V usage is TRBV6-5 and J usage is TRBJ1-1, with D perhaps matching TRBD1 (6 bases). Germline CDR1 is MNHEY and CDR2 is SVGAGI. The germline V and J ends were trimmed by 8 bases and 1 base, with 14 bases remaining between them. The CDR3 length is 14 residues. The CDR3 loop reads CASGRTDKNTEAFF. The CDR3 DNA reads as TGTGCCAGCGGGAGGACAGACAAGAACACTGAAGCTTTCTTT.

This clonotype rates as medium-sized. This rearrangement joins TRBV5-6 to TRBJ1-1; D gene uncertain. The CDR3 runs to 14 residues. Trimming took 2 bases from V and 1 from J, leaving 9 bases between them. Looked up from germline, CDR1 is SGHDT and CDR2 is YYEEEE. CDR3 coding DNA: TGTGCCAGCAGCTTTGGGTTTGGGAACACTGAAGCTTTCTTT. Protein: CASSFGFGNTEAFF.

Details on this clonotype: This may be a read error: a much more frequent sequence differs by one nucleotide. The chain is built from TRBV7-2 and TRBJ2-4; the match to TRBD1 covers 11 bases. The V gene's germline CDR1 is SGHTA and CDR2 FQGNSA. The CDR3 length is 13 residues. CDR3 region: CVSSPGTGGFTYF. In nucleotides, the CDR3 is TGTGTCAGCAGCCCGGGGACAGGGGGTTTCACGTACTTC.

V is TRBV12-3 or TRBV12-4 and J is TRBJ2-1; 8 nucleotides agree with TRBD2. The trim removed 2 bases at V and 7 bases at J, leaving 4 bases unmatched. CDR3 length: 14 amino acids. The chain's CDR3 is CASSLSGGANEQFF. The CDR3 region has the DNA TGTGCCAGCAGTTTATCGGGGGGGGCTAATGAGCAGTTCTTC.

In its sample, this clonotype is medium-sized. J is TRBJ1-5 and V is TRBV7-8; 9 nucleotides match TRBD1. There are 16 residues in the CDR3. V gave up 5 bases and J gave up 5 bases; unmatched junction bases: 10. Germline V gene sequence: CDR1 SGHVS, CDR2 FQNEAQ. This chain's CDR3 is CASSQTAGTGYQPQHF. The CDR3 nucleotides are TGTGCCAGCAGCCAGACGGCCGGGACAGGGTATCAGCCCCAGCATTTT.

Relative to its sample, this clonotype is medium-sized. As DNA, the CDR3 is TGTGCCAGCAGCTTAAGGCTAGGGAGCACAGATACGCAGTATTTT. This encodes CASSLRLGSTDTQYF. The V gene is TRBV7-2, the J gene TRBJ2-3; D remains unclear. The germline V gene has CDR1 SGHTA and CDR2 FQGNSA. V gave up 2 bases and J gave up 0 bases, with 9 bases separating them. This CDR3 is built from 15 residues.

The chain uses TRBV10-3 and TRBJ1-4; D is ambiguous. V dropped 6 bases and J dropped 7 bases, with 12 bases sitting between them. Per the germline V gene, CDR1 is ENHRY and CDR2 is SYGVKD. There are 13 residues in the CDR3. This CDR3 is CAISAGRSEKLFF. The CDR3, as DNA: TGTGCCATCAGCGCCGGGAGGAGTGAAAAACTGTTTTTT.

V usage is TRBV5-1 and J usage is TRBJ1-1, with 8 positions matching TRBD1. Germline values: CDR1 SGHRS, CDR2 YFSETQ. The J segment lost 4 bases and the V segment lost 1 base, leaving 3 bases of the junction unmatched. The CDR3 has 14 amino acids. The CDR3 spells CASSLQQGGTEAFF. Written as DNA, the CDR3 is TGCGCCAGCAGCTTGCAACAGGGGGGCACTGAAGCTTTCTTT.

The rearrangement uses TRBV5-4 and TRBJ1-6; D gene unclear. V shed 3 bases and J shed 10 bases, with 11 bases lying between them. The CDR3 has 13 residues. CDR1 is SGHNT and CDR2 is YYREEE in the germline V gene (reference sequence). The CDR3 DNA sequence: TGTGCCAGCAGCTCCGGACCGATATCACCCCTCCACTTT. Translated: CASSSGPISPLHF. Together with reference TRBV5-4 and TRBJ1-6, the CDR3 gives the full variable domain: ETGVTQSPTHLIKTRGQQVTLRCSSQSGHNTVSWYQQALGQGPQFIFQYYREEENGRGNFPPRFSGLQFPNYSSELNVNALELDDSALYLCASSSGPISPLHFGNGTRLTVT.

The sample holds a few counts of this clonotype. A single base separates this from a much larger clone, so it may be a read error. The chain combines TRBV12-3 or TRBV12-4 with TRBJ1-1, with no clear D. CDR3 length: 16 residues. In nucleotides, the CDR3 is TGTGCCAGCAGTTCCCCCCCGCGGGGAAGTCTCACTGAAGCTCTCTTT. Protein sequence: CASSSPPRGSLTEALF.

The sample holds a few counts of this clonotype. The CDR3, as DNA: TGTGCCAGCAGTGAATGGGGGAGATACACTGAAGCTTTCTTT. Protein: CASSEWGRYTEAFF. The chain uses TRBV25-1 and TRBJ1-1; a possible D gene is TRBD1 (5 bases). Germline lookup yields CDR1 MGHDK and CDR2 SYGVNS. V was pared by 1 base and J by 3 bases, with 9 bases between. The CDR3 is 14 residues long.

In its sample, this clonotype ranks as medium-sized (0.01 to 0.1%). The chain's CDR3 is CASSRAYEQYF. In DNA form, the CDR3 reads TGTGCCAGCAGCCGGGCCTACGAGCAGTACTTC. The V gene is TRBV5-6, the J gene TRBJ2-7; the D is unclear. Trimming removed 4 bases at V and 2 bases at J, with 4 bases between. Germline loops: CDR1 SGHDT, CDR2 YYEEEE. The CDR3 covers 11 residues.

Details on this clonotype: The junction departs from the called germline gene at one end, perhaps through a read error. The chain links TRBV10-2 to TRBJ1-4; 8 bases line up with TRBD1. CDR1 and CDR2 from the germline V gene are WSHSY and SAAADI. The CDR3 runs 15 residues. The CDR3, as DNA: TGTGCCAGCAGTTTGCCGCAGGGGGCGCCCGAAAAACTGTCTTTT. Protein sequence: CASSLPQGAPEKLSF.

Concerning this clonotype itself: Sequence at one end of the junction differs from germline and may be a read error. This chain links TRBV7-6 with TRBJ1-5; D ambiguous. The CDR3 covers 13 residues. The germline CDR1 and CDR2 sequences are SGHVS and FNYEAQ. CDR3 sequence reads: CASGEEGFQPQHF. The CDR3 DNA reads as TGCGCCAGCGGAGAAGAGGGATTTCAGCCCCAGCATTTT.

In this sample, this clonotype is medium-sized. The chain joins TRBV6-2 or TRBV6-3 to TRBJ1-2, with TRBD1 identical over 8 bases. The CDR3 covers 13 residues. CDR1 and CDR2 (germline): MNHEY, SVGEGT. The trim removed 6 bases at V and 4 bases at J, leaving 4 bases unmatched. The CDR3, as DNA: TGTGCCAGCAGCCCCGGGACAGGCTATGGCTACACCTTC. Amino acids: CASSPGTGYGYTF.

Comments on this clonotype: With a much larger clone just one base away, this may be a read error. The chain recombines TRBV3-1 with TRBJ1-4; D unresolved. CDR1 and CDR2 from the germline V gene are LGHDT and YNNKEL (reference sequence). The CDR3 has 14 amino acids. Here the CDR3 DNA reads TGTGCCAGCAGCCCACCAGTGGTTGGAGAAAAACTGTCTTTT. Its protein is CASSPPVVGEKLSF. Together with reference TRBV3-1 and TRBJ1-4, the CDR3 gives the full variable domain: DTAVSQTPKYLVTQMGNDKSIKCEQNLGHDTMYWYKQDSKKFLKIMFSYNNKELIINETVPNRFSPKSPDKAHLNLHINSLELGDSAVYFCASSPPVVGEKLSFGSGTQLSVL.

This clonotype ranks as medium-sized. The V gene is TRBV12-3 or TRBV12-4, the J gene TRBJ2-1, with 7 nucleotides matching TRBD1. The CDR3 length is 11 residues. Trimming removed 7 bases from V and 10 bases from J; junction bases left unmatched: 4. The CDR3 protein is CASTPGQEQFF. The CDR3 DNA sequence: TGTGCCAGCACACCGGGACAGGAGCAGTTCTTC.

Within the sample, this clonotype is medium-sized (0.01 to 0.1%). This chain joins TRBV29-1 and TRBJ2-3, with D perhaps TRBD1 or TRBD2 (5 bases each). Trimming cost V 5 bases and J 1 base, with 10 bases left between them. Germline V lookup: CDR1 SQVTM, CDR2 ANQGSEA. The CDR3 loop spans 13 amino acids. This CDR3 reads CSVMGDGTDTQYF. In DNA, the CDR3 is TGCAGCGTTATGGGGGATGGCACAGATACGCAGTATTTT.

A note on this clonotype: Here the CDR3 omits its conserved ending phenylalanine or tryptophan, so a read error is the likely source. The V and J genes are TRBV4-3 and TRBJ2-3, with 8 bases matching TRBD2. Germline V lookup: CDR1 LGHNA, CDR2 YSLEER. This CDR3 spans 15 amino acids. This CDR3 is CSSSSVRGGTDTQYL. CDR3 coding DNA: TGTTCCAGCAGCTCGGTGCGGGGGGGCACAGATACGCAGTATCTT.

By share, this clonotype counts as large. The CDR3 DNA is TGTGCCAGCACCCTAGGAGGAGAAAAACTGTTTTTT. This encodes CASTLGGEKLFF. V gene TRBV12-3 or TRBV12-4 combines with J gene TRBJ1-4; no firm D call. V lost 7 bases, J lost 8 bases, and 11 bases lay in between. The CDR3 loop spans 12 amino acids.

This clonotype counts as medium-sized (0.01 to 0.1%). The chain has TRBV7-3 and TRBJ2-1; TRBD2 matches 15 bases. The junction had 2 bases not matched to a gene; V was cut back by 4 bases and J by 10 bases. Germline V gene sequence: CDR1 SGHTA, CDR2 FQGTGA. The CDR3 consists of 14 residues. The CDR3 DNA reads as TGTGCCAGCAGCTCGGGACTAGCGGGAGGAGAGCAGTTCTTC. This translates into CASSSGLAGGEQFF.